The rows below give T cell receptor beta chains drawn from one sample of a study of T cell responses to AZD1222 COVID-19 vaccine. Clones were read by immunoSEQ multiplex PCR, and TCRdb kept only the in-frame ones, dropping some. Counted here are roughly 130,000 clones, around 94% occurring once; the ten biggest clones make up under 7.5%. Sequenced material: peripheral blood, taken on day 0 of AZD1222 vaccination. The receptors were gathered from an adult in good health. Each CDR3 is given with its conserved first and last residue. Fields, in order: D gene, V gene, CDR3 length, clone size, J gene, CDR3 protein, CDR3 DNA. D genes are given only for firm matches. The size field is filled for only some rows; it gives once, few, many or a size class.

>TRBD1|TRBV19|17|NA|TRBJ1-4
CASSIQGALLTNEKLFF
TGTGCCAGTAGTATTCAGGGGGCTTTGCTAACTAATGAAAAACTGTTTTTT
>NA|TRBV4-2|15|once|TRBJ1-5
CASSQEIEVNQPQHF
TGTGCCAGCAGCCAAGAGATTGAAGTCAATCAGCCCCAGCATTTT
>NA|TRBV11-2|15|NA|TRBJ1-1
CASSLLAAMNTEAFF
TGTGCCAGCAGCTTATTGGCAGCTATGAACACTGAAGCTTTCTTT
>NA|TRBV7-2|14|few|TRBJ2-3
CASSLDGGTDTQYF
TGTGCCAGCAGCTTAGATGGGGGAACAGATACGCAGTATTTT
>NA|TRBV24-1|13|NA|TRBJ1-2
CATAPLDNYGYTF
TGTGCCACCGCCCCCTTGGATAACTATGGCTACACCTTC
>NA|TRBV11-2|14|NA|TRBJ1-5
CASSLGGGPGPQHF
TGTGCCAGCAGCTTAGGTGGGGGCCCTGGGCCCCAGCATTTT
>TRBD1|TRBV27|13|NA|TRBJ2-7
CASSRQGRHEQYF
TGTGCCAGCAGTCGACAGGGGCGCCACGAGCAGTACTTC
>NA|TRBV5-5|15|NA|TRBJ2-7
CASSSLRAQSYEQYF
TGTGCCAGCAGCTCACTCAGGGCCCAGTCTTACGAGCAGTACTTC
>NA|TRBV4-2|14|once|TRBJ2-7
CASSQGGPNYEQYF
TGTGCCAGCAGCCAAGGGGGTCCAAACTACGAGCAGTACTTC
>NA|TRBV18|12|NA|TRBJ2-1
CASQGSYNEQFF
TGTGCCAGTCAAGGCTCCTACAATGAGCAGTTCTTC
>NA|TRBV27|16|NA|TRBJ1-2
CASSSYRVRVGNGYTF
TGTGCCAGCAGCTCCTACAGGGTTCGGGTCGGCAATGGCTACACCTTC
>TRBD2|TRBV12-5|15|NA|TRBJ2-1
CASALTRTSGGEQFF
TGTGCTAGTGCCTTGACCCGGACTAGCGGGGGTGAGCAGTTCTTC
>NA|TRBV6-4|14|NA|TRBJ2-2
CASGPGQETGELFF
TGTGCCAGCGGACCGGGACAAGAAACCGGGGAGCTGTTTTTT
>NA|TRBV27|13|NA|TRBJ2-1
CASSRTVRNEQFF
TGTGCCAGCAGTCGGACTGTACGCAATGAGCAGTTCTTC
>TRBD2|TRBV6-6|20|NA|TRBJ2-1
CASSRLPGLAGDVSYNEQFF
TGTGCCAGCAGTCGCTTGCCGGGACTAGCGGGAGACGTCTCCTACAATGAGCAGTTCTTC
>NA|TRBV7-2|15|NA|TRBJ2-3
CASSPRRGPTDTQYF
TGTGCCAGCAGTCCTAGACGGGGCCCCACAGATACGCAGTATTTT
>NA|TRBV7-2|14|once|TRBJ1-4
CASSYRGGSEKLFF
TGTGCCAGCAGCTACAGAGGGGGGAGCGAAAAACTGTTTTTT
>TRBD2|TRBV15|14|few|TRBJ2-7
CATSTRTVGGEQYF
TGTGCCACCAGCACCCGGACTGTCGGGGGGGAGCAGTACTTC
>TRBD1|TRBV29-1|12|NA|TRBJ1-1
CSVETQGAEAFF
TGCAGCGTTGAGACCCAGGGGGCGGAAGCTTTCTTT
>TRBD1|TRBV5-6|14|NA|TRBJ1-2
CASSLGQGGYGYTF
TGTGCCAGCAGCTTGGGACAGGGGGGCTATGGCTACACCTTC
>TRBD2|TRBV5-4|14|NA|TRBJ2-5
CASSLEAGGRTQYF
TGTGCCAGCAGCTTGGAAGCGGGAGGCAGGACCCAGTACTTC
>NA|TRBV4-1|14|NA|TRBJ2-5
CASSLSRYQETQYF
TGCGCCAGCAGCCTTAGTAGGTACCAAGAGACCCAGTACTTC
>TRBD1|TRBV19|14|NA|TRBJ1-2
CASSIIGGQGGYTF
TGTGCCAGTAGTATAATCGGGGGACAGGGAGGCTACACCTTC
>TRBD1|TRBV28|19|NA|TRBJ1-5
CASSPSGTGRLGGNQPQHF
TGTGCCAGCAGCCCTTCCGGGACAGGCCGACTCGGGGGCAATCAGCCCCAGCATTTT
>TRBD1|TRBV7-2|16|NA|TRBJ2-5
CASRQPGTGARETQYF
TGTGCCAGCAGACAGCCCGGGACAGGGGCCAGAGAGACCCAGTACTTC
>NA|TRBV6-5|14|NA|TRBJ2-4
CASSYVDRRDIQYF
TGTGCCAGCAGTTACGTTGACAGGAGGGACATTCAGTACTTC
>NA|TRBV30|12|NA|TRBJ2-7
CALRDPGGEQYF
TGTGCCCTGCGGGATCCCGGCGGGGAGCAGTACTTC
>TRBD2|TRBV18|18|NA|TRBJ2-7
CASSPAMTSGSGSYEQYF
TGTGCCAGCTCACCAGCTATGACTAGCGGGAGTGGGTCCTACGAGCAGTACTTC
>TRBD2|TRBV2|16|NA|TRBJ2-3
CASIATSGRNTDTQYF
TGTGCCAGCATCGCGACTAGCGGGAGGAACACAGATACGCAGTATTTT
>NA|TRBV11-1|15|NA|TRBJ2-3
CASSPVGGSTDTQYF
TGTGCCAGCAGCCCGGTGGGGGGTAGCACAGATACGCAGTATTTT
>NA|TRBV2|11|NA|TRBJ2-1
CASSSYNEQFF
TGTGCCAGCAGCTCATACAATGAGCAGTTCTTC
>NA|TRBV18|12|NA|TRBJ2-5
CASSSDQETQYF
TGTGCCAGCTCATCAGACCAAGAGACCCAGTACTTC
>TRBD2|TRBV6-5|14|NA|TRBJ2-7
CASMTGTSGYEQYF
TGTGCCAGCATGACGGGGACTAGCGGATACGAGCAGTACTTC
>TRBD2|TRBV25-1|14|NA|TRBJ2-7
CASSGTGGGYEQYF
TGTGCCAGCAGTGGAACGGGAGGGGGGTACGAGCAGTACTTC
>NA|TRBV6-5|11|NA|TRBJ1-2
CASRRGYGYTF
TGTGCCAGCAGGAGGGGCTATGGCTACACCTTC
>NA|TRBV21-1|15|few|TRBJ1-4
CASSVYRGRDEKLFF
TGTGCCAGCAGCGTCTACAGGGGGCGCGATGAAAAACTGTTTTTT
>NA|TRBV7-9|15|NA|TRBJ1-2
CASSLTPDSLRGYTF
TGTGCCAGCAGCCTAACCCCGGACAGCCTCAGGGGCTACACCTTC
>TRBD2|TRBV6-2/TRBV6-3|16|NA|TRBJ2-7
CASSYQLAGVGNEQYF
TGTGCCAGCAGTTACCAACTAGCGGGAGTTGGGAACGAGCAGTACTTC
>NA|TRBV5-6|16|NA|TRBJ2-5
CASSLGLPRGAETQYF
TGTGCCAGCAGCTTAGGTCTACCGCGGGGAGCGGAGACCCAGTACTTC
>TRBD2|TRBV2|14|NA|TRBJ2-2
CASSWTRDAGELFF
TGTGCCAGCAGTTGGACTAGAGATGCCGGGGAGCTGTTTTTT
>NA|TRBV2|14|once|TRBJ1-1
CASSVTGPATEAFF
TGTGCCAGCAGTGTAACAGGGCCCGCCACTGAAGCTTTCTTT
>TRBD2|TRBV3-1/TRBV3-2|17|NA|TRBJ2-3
CASSQDWLAGGTDTQYF
TGTGCCAGCAGCCAAGATTGGCTAGCGGGAGGCACAGATACGCAGTATTTT
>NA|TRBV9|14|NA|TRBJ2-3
CASTRGGISDTQYF
TGTGCCAGCACCCGTGGCGGGATTTCAGATACGCAGTATTTT
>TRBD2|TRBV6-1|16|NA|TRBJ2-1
CASSASGSGSYNEQFF
TGTGCCAGCAGTGCTTCGGGGAGCGGGAGCTACAATGAGCAGTTCTTC
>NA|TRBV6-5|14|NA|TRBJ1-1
CASSYLGGKTEAFF
TGTGCCAGCAGTTACCTTGGGGGGAAAACTGAAGCTTTCTTT
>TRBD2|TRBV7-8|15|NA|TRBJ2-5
CASSERREARGTQYF
TGTGCCAGCAGCGAACGCCGGGAGGCTAGGGGGACCCAGTACTTC
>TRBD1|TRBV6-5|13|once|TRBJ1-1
CASSPGTAYEAFF
TGTGCCAGCAGTCCCGGGACAGCATATGAAGCTTTCTTT
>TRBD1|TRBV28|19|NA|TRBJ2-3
CASSTSGTGTPLGADTQYF
TGTGCCAGCAGTACCTCCGGGACAGGGACCCCTTTGGGTGCAGATACGCAGTATTTT
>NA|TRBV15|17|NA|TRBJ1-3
CATSRLRQGHSGNTIYF
TGTGCCACCAGCAGACTCAGACAAGGCCACTCTGGAAACACCATATATTTT
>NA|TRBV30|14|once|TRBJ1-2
CAWSLGVGYYGYTF
TGTGCCTGGAGCCTGGGGGTGGGGTACTATGGCTACACCTTC
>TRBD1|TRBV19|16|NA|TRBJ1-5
CASSMRTDRGGQPQHF
TGTGCCAGTAGTATGCGGACAGACAGGGGCGGTCAGCCCCAGCATTTT
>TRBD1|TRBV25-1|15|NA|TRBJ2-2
CASSDHRGSTGELFF
TGTGCCAGCAGTGACCACAGGGGGTCCACCGGGGAGCTGTTTTTT
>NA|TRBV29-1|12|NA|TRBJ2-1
CSVDPKGNEQFF
TGCAGCGTTGATCCCAAGGGGAATGAGCAGTTCTTC
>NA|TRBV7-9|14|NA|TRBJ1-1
CASSSHGGETEAFF
TGTGCCAGCAGCTCCCACGGAGGGGAGACTGAAGCTTTCTTT
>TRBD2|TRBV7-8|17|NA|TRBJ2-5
CASSLVGTSGSRETQYF
TGTGCCAGCAGCTTAGTCGGGACTAGCGGGAGCCGGGAGACCCAGTACTTC
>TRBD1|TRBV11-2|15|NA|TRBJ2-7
CASSSPGQGLYEQYF
TGTGCCAGCAGCTCTCCGGGACAGGGATTGTACGAGCAGTACTTC
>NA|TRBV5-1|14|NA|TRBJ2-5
CASSSAAQQETQYF
TGCGCCAGCAGCTCCGCGGCACAACAAGAGACCCAGTACTTC
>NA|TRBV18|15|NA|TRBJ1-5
CASSPQGPFNQPQHF
TGTGCCAGCTCACCACAGGGTCCCTTCAATCAGCCCCAGCATTTT
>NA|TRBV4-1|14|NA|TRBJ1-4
CASSLGLYNEKLFF
TGCGCCAGCAGCCTCGGGCTCTATAATGAAAAACTGTTTTTT
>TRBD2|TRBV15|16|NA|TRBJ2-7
CATSRVLAGGPYEQYF
TGTGCCACCAGCAGAGTACTAGCGGGAGGTCCCTACGAGCAGTACTTC